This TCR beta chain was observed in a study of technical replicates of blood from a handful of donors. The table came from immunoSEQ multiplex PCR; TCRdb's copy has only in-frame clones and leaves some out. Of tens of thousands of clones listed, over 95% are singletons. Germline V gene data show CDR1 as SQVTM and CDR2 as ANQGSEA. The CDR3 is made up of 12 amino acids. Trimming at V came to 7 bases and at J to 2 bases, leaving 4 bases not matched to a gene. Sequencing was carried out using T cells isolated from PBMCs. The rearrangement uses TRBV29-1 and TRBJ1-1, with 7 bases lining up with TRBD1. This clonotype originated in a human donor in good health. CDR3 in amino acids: CSGTGSNTEAFF. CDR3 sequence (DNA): TGCAGCGGGACAGGTTCAAACACTGAAGCTTTCTTT.